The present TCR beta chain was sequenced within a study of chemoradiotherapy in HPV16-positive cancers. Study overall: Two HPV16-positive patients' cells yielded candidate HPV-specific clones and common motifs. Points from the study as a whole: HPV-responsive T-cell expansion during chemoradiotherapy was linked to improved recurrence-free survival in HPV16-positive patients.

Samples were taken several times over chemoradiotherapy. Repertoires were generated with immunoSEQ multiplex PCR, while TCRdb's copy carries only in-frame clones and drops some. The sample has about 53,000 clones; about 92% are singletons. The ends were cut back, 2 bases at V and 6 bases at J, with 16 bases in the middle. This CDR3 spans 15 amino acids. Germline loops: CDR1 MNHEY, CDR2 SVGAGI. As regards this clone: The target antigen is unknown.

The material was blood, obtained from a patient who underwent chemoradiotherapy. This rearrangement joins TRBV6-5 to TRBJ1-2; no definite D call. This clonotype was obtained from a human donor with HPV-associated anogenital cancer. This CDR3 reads CASSYGEGKSDGYTF. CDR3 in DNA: TGTGCCAGCAGTTACGGGGAGGGCAAGAGCGATGGCTACACCTTC.